This T cell receptor (beta chain) was identified in a study of blood T cells in healthy people across ages (dated by TCRdb to the mid-2010s). About the study as a whole: Template switching captured roughly one uniquely barcoded TCR beta cDNA molecule per two T cells in model experiments. Two additional independent replicas of 1 million unique cDNA reads from the same blood draw were analyzed for two donors (one aged 18 to 30 and one aged 80 or older). Using deep sequencing normalized with unique cDNA molecular identifiers, the study measured how TCR beta repertoire diversity changes with age. Donors were grouped into four age groups: young (average 16 years), middle-aged (approximately 41), aged (about 60) and long-lived (approximately 78). The paper's findings and limits, for the study overall: Observed TCR beta diversity per million T cells fell roughly linearly with age, and a significant reduction was already apparent by age around 36. The long-lived group showed more naive CD4+ T cells, fewer expanded clones and increased TCR diversity than the aged group, suggesting age selection. A strong correlation was found between observed TCR beta diversity and the percentage of naive T cells measured by flow cytometry. Estimates of total diversity based on one million sequenced T cells were regarded as lower bounds and as underestimates. Conclusive comparison of naive and antigen-experienced compartments was prevented by the profiling of bulk unsorted PBMCs. The CMV infection status of donors was not known, potentially confounding age-related changes in expanded clonotypes.

The donors were roughly 39 Caucasian individuals from Russia, aged roughly 6 to 90 years, who were systemically healthy. Roughly 9 milliliters of peripheral blood were drawn from each donor into EDTA-treated Vacutainer tubes. Ficoll-Paque density-gradient centrifugation was used to isolate PBMCs, with at least 7 million per sample. Trizol reagent was used to extract total RNA from PBMCs, with at least 5 micrograms per sample. For every donor, flow cytometry on a PBMC aliquot measured the percentage of naive CD45RAhigh/CD27high T cells. The cysteine opens and the phenylalanine closes a CDR3 of 13 amino acids. CDR3 DNA is the only sequence kept; it has 39 bases, read in frame from the first base. The germline V gene (reference sequence) gives CDR1 as DFQATT and CDR2 as SNEGSKA. Comments on this clonotype: The antigen this receptor binds is unknown. Base qualities are not provided; no much larger clone lies one nucleotide away.

Receptors were amplified or captured by 5' RACE. The sequencer listed for this sample is Illumina HiSeq 2500. A second PCR of about 6 to 11 cycles was performed with a sample-barcoded 5' primer and a J-beta primer mix. Each TCR beta cDNA molecule received a unique molecular identifier from a template-switch 5' adaptor carrying 12 random nucleotides. At least 2.5 million CDR3-containing paired-end reads were obtained from each sample. All of the RNA was converted into first-strand cDNA using the Mint cDNA synthesis kit, with a TRBC-specific oligonucleotide serving as the primer. Following uracil-DNA glycosylase treatment, a first 18-cycle PCR with universal primers M1SS and BC2_uni_R was performed on all cDNA. Under the source paper's analysis protocol: For normalization, 1 million high-quality reads, each with a distinct molecular identifier, were randomly selected from each sample. Reads with shared molecular identifiers were discarded instead of being binned into consensus sequences. MiTCR, run with a Q25 quality threshold and the strictest error-elimination algorithm, handled CDR3 identification, clonotype clustering and error correction. A nonparametric unseen species model with Euler transformation was used to estimate lower-bound total TCR beta diversity. TCRdb cleaned the public reads at Q25 with fastp, built clones with MiXCR and kept in-frame beta chains. Entries are consolidated by CDR3 protein sequence, retaining the most common genes and DNA. The V and J calls were determined by TCRdb, not by the authors. The sample table lists about 570,000 distinct CDR3 sequences, about a quarter of them with a count of one. The ten largest clonotypes hold 3.6% of the sample.

The sample was also linked to a second study, of T cells of mothers and their children. As the second study states: Nine systemically healthy Caucasian individuals, comprising three mothers and their six children, were included as donors. cDNA synthesis used all of the extracted RNA, with approximately 1.4 ug of RNA in each 15 ul reaction. In the second PCR, the M1S primer introduced both the sample barcodes and 2-4 random nucleotides. Over 8 million TCR beta CDR3 reads were obtained for each mother, and 2.5 million to 3 million reads were obtained for each child. Thymic selection similarly shapes TCR recombination output in related and unrelated pairs, with minor effect from inherited differences. Normalized repertoire overlap was always slightly but never significantly higher in related than unrelated mother-child pairs. Persistent microchimeric T cell clones were not detected, at a sensitivity of around 100 clones per million clonotypes. Deep NGS was used in the study to compare the TCR beta repertoires of mothers and children and to look for features that separate related mother-child pairs from unrelated individuals. On average, the children were about 10 +/- 4 years old, while the mothers were about 37 +/- 4 years old. After adapters were ligated using NEBNext reagents, the libraries underwent 100+100 nt paired-end sequencing on an Illumina HiSeq 2000. To prevent cross-contamination, the mother and child libraries were prepared one month apart and sequenced in separate runs. Between roughly 500,000 and 2,000,000 distinct TCR beta clonotypes were identified per donor. Naive TCR beta clonotypes were estimated from low-frequency clonotypes matched to each donor's FACS-determined naive share, without sorting.

The chain is made from TRBV20-1 and TRBJ2-5, and 8 junctional nucleotides match TRBD1. The J call may be faulty, since TRBJ2-7 better matches the DNA end. The specimen was blood. This receptor was identified in a boy aged 2 to 10 in good health. This receptor carries the CDR3 CSAAQGVDDEQYF. The DNA sequence is as follows: TGCAGTGCAGCACAGGGGGTGGACGACGAGCAGTACTTC.